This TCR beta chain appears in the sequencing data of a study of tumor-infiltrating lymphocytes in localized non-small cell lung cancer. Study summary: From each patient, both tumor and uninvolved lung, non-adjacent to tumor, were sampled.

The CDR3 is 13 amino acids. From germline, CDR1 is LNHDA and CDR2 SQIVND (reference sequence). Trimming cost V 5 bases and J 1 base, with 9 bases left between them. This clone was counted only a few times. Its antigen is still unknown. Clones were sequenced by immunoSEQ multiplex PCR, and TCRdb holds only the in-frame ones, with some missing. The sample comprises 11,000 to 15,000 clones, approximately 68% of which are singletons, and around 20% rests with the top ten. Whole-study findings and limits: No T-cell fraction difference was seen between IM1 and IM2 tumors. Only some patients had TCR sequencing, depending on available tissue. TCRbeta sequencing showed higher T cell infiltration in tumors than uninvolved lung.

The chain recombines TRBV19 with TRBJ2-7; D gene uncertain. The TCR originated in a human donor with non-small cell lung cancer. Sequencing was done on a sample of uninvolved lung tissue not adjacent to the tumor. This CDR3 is CASSFRISYEQYF. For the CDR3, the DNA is TGTGCCAGTAGTTTCCGAATATCCTACGAGCAGTACTTC.